The next 23 T cell receptor beta chains were all read from a single sample in a study of CD8+ T cells in alopecia areata. cDNA serving as the sequencing template came from extracted, reverse transcribed RNA. Clones were sequenced by immunoSEQ multiplex PCR, and TCRdb holds only the in-frame ones, with some missing. The profile shows about 200,000 clones, approximately 52% of them singletons. The sequences come from CD4+ T cells sorted from blood, collected at week 0. The receptors were sampled from a human donor with alopecia areata.

The chain is built from TRBV29-1 and TRBJ2-4; maybe TRBD1 (6 bases). The germline CDR1 and CDR2 sequences are SQVTM and ANQGSEA. The CDR3 extends over 15 amino acids. The V gene lost 6 bases and the J gene lost 3 bases, with 18 bases spanning the gap. CDR3 region: CSVGQPGRGKNIQYF. CDR3 sequence (DNA): TGCAGCGTAGGACAGCCAGGCAGGGGCAAAAACATTCAGTACTTC.

The chain employs TRBV9 and TRBJ1-2; D is perhaps TRBD1 (6 bases). CDR3 length: 14 residues. The germline CDR1 and CDR2 sequences are SGDLS and YYNGEE. V was cut by 0 bases and J by 7 bases, with 13 bases left in between. The CDR3 nucleotides read TGTGCCAGCAGCGTAGGGCGGGGGCTAGCTGGCTACACCTTC. Its translation: CASSVGRGLAGYTF.

The chain has TRBV9 and TRBJ1-2, with unresolved D. From germline, CDR1 is SGDLS and CDR2 YYNGEE. Trimming removed 0 bases from V and 4 bases from J, with 10 bases in between. This CDR3 comprises 14 residues. The CDR3 sequence is CASSVGEGPYGYTF. The CDR3 nucleotides are TGTGCCAGCAGCGTAGGAGAGGGCCCCTATGGCTACACCTTC.

The genes are TRBV7-9 and TRBJ1-4, with 8 bases aligning to TRBD1. Looked up from germline, CDR1 is SEHNR and CDR2 is FQNEAQ (reference sequence). Trimming at V came to 5 bases and at J to 9 bases, leaving 5 bases not matched to a gene. The CDR3 is 13 residues long. The CDR3 nucleotides read TGTGCCAGCAGCGCGGGACAGGCCCAAAAACTGTTTTTT. As protein: CASSAGQAQKLFF. Supplemented by reference TRBV7-9 and TRBJ1-4, the full variable domain reads DTGVSQNPRHKITKRGQNVTFRCDPISEHNRLYWYRQTLGQGPEFLTYFQNEAQLEKSRLLSDRFSAERPKGSFSTLEIQRTEQGDSAMYLCASSAGQAQKLFFGSGTQLSVL.

The sample holds one count of this clone. The CDR3 coding sequence is TGTGCCAGCAGTTCTCTGGGGGGAAATTCACCCCTCCACTTT. It encodes CASSSLGGNSPLHF. The chain employs TRBV6-5 and TRBJ1-6, with a possible D match to TRBD1 (5 bases). Germline CDR1 reads MNHEY; CDR2 reads SVGAGI. There are 14 residues in the CDR3. The V end lost 4 bases, the J end lost 7 bases, and 11 bases lay between the germline ends.

The rearrangement uses TRBV6-5 and TRBJ1-3; D is unclear. The germline V and J ends were trimmed by 6 bases and 0 bases, with 12 bases remaining between them. The CDR3 has 15 residues. Germline CDR1 and CDR2: MNHEY and SVGAGI. The CDR3 bases are TGTGCCAGCAGCCTCTCGGGAGGCTCTGGAAACACCATATATTTT. It translates to CASSLSGGSGNTIYF.

This chain links TRBV29-1 with TRBJ2-1, with D unclear. Trimming pared 2 bases from V and 0 bases from J, leaving 17 bases between. Germline-derived CDR1 and CDR2 are SQVTM and ANQGSEA. The CDR3 is made up of 17 amino acids. CDR3 nucleotide sequence: TGCAGCGTTGAAATCATTGGGCGGCTCAGCTCCTACAATGAGCAGTTCTTC. Translated: CSVEIIGRLSSYNEQFF.

This rearrangement joins TRBV5-6 to TRBJ2-5; D gene uncertain. V was cut by 4 bases and J by 5 bases, with 9 bases left in between. The V gene's germline CDR1 is SGHDT and CDR2 YYEEEE. The CDR3 contains 12 residues. Here the CDR3 DNA reads TGTGCCAGCAGCCTAGGCCGGGAGACCCAGTACTTC. Translated: CASSLGRETQYF.

The sample holds one count of this clone. The genes are TRBV5-1 and TRBJ2-1; weak D call: TRBD2 (6 bases). This CDR3 is built from 15 residues. CDR1 is SGHRS, CDR2 YFSETQ, per germline. V lost 1 base, J lost 2 bases, and 10 bases lay in between. The DNA for the CDR3 is TGCGCCAGCAGCTTGAGCCGGGGGACCTACAATGAGCAGTTCTTC. Its translation: CASSLSRGTYNEQFF.

The chain combines TRBV6-5 with TRBJ1-5; D is perhaps TRBD1 (5 bases). This CDR3 region has 15 residues. V was shortened by 0 bases and J by 4 bases, with 10 bases between the two germline ends. Germline assignment: CDR1 MNHEY and CDR2 SVGAGI. DNA of the CDR3: TGTGCCAGCAGTTACTCGGGACTCCAGAATCAGCCCCAGCATTTT. Translating gives CASSYSGLQNQPQHF.

This sequence joins TRBV6-5 and TRBJ2-3; D is possibly TRBD1 (5 bases). Germline V CDR1 and CDR2: MNHEY, SVGAGI. The CDR3 is 14 amino acids. Trimming stripped 6 bases from V and 3 bases from J, with 13 bases between. CDR3 region: CASSRQIATDTQYF. As DNA, the CDR3 is TGTGCCAGCAGCCGACAGATAGCAACAGATACGCAGTATTTT.

V is TRBV29-1 and J is TRBJ2-7; maybe TRBD1 (5 bases). Trimming removed 4 bases from V and 0 bases from J, with 13 bases in between. The CDR3 has 14 residues. Germline CDR1 is SQVTM and CDR2 is ANQGSEA. The CDR3 DNA reads as TGCAGCGTTGCCCAGGGAAAAAGCTCCTACGAGCAGTACTTC. Its translation is CSVAQGKSSYEQYF.

The chain recombines TRBV6-6 with TRBJ2-2; 10 bases are shared with TRBD1. Germline lookup yields CDR1 MNHNY and CDR2 SVGAGI (reference sequence). J gave up 4 bases and V 5 bases, and 4 bases lay outside the gene matches. CDR3 size: 15 residues. CDR3 DNA: TGTGCCAGCAGTCCCCGGGACAGGGGCACCGGGGAGCTGTTTTTT. Amino acids: CASSPRDRGTGELFF.

This clone has a handful of counts. V is TRBV7-9 and J is TRBJ2-2, with a possible D match to TRBD2 (6 bases). The germline CDR1 and CDR2 sequences are SEHNR and FQNEAQ (reference sequence). The V end lost 5 bases, the J end lost 5 bases, and 15 bases lay between the germline ends. The CDR3 spans 15 residues. The chain's CDR3 is CASSPPGLTTGELFF. CDR3 sequence (DNA): TGTGCCAGCAGCCCGCCGGGACTGACAACCGGGGAGCTGTTTTTT.

The chain combines TRBV29-1 with TRBJ1-4; 7 bases are shared with TRBD1. The CDR3 has 13 amino acids. CDR1 and CDR2 from the germline V gene are SQVTM and ANQGSEA. The J segment lost 10 bases and the V segment lost 2 bases, leaving 7 bases of the junction unmatched. Here the CDR3 reads CSVETLTGSKLFF. The CDR3 bases are TGCAGCGTTGAAACCCTGACAGGGTCAAAACTGTTTTTT.

V is TRBV29-1 and J is TRBJ2-2; D unclear. Trimming pared 6 bases from V and 3 bases from J, leaving 14 bases between. The germline gives CDR1 SQVTM, CDR2 ANQGSEA. The CDR3 is made up of 14 amino acids. CDR3 sequence reads: CSVRRQADTGELFF. For the CDR3, the DNA is TGCAGCGTCCGGCGGCAGGCGGACACCGGGGAGCTGTTTTTT.

The J gene is TRBJ2-5, the V gene TRBV29-1, with D possibly TRBD1 on 6 matching bases. The CDR3 loop spans 12 amino acids. CDR1 and CDR2 (germline): SQVTM, ANQGSEA. The V and J ends lost 6 bases and 5 bases respectively, with 13 bases between them. The CDR3 DNA reads TGCAGCGTACAGGGTCTAGGGGAGACCCAGTACTTC. Translated: CSVQGLGETQYF.

The table lists this clone with a count of one. The chain is built from TRBV7-9 and TRBJ2-2; 8 bases map to TRBD1. V shed 0 bases, J shed 6 bases, and the junction held 0 bases outside the gene matches. The CDR3 extends over 14 amino acids. Germline V gene sequence: CDR1 SEHNR, CDR2 FQNEAQ (reference sequence). CDR3 DNA sequence: TGTGCCAGCAGCTTAGCACAGGGGGCCGGGGAGCTGTTTTTT. Translation: CASSLAQGAGELFF.

V usage is TRBV7-3 and J usage is TRBJ2-2; no clear D. This CDR3 spans 14 amino acids. The germline gives CDR1 SGHTA, CDR2 FQGTGA. With 2 bases removed from V and 4 bases from J, the gap between germline ends came to 8 bases. The CDR3 region is CASSLQPGTGELFF. The CDR3 DNA sequence: TGTGCCAGCAGCTTACAGCCCGGCACCGGGGAGCTGTTTTTT. Full variable domain (missing parts from reference TRBV7-3 and TRBJ2-2): GAGVSQTPSNKVTEKGKYVELRCDPISGHTALYWYRQSLGQGPEFLIYFQGTGAADDSGLPNDRFFAVRPEGSVSTLKIQRTERGDSAVYLCASSLQPGTGELFFGEGSRLTVL.

This clone was recorded only once. CDR3 bases: TGTGCCTGGAGTTACGGGACAGTTAACACTGAAGCTTTCTTT. Protein sequence: CAWSYGTVNTEAFF. This sequence joins TRBV30 and TRBJ1-1, with 7 bases aligning to TRBD1. J lost 2 bases, V lost 2 bases, and 5 bases had no gene match. Germline-derived CDR1 and CDR2 are GTSNPN and SVGIG (reference sequence). The CDR3 has 14 residues.

The chain employs TRBV7-9 and TRBJ2-3; 9 bases agree with TRBD2. CDR1 is SEHNR and CDR2 is FQNEAQ in the germline V gene (reference sequence). The CDR3 has 17 residues. V lost 1 base and J lost 0; bases outside the gene matches: 5. The CDR3 sequence: CASSLGWTSDSTDTQYF. The CDR3 coding sequence is TGTGCCAGCAGCTTAGGGTGGACTAGCGATAGCACAGATACGCAGTATTTT. Supplemented by reference TRBV7-9 and TRBJ2-3, the full variable domain reads DTGVSQNPRHKITKRGQNVTFRCDPISEHNRLYWYRQTLGQGPEFLTYFQNEAQLEKSRLLSDRFSAERPKGSFSTLEIQRTEQGDSAMYLCASSLGWTSDSTDTQYFGPGTRLTVL.

The rearrangement uses TRBV7-2 and TRBJ1-6; a possible D gene is TRBD1 (5 bases). Trimming pared 0 bases from V and 10 bases from J, leaving 10 bases between. The CDR3 is made up of 14 amino acids. CDR1 is SGHTA and CDR2 is FQGNSA in the germline V gene. The CDR3 loop reads CASSLAPGDSPLHF. The CDR3 DNA reads as TGTGCCAGCAGCTTAGCGCCTGGGGACTCACCCCTCCACTTT.

This clone was seen a few times. The chain is built from TRBV29-1 and TRBJ1-1; D gene uncertain. Between the trimmed V and J ends, which lost 4 bases and 3 bases, there was a span of 6 bases. CDR1 is SQVTM, CDR2 ANQGSEA, per germline. The CDR3 covers 11 residues. The CDR3 region is CSVVLYTEAFF. The CDR3 bases are TGCAGCGTTGTTTTATACACTGAAGCTTTCTTT.